This is a list of T cell receptor beta chains from one sample in a study of cytomegalovirus exposure and HLA in healthy donors. Clones were sequenced by immunoSEQ multiplex PCR, and TCRdb holds only the in-frame ones, with some missing. The table lists over 150,000 clones, around four fifths of them singletons. The sequenced material came from PBMCs. These receptors were obtained from a young woman in good health and CMV-seropositive. CDR3s include the opening cysteine and the closing phenylalanine or tryptophan. A D gene is named only where the DNA matches it firmly. Where a row states a size, it is once, few, many or the class of an expanded clone; other rows omit it.

.	.	TRBV29-1	TRBJ2-7	CSVGQGWSYEQYF	TGCAGCGTTGGGCAGGGATGGTCCTACGAGCAGTACTTC
TRBD2	.	TRBV19	TRBJ2-7	CASSTTGTSSEQYF	TGTGCCAGTAGTACCACCGGGACTAGTTCCGAGCAGTACTTC
.	few	TRBV18	TRBJ1-5	CASSPFDAGNQPQHF	TGTGCCAGCTCACCCTTCGACGCGGGCAATCAGCCCCAGCATTTT
.	.	TRBV14	TRBJ2-3	CASSQDKEAHTDTQYF	TGTGCCAGCAGCCAAGATAAGGAGGCCCACACAGATACGCAGTATTTT
.	.	TRBV5-4	TRBJ2-2	CASSLAGAGTGELFF	TGTGCCAGCAGCTTGGCGGGAGCCGGCACCGGGGAGCTGTTTTTT
TRBD1	.	TRBV9	TRBJ2-3	CASDRGGDTQYF	TGTGCCAGTGACAGGGGTGGAGATACGCAGTATTTT
TRBD1	.	TRBV4-1	TRBJ1-1	CASSQEWDRVMGEAFF	TGCGCCAGCAGCCAAGAATGGGACAGGGTAATGGGTGAAGCTTTCTTT
TRBD1	.	TRBV18	TRBJ2-7	CASSTGTGGEQYF	TGTGCCAGCTCGACCGGGACAGGGGGCGAGCAGTACTTC
.	.	TRBV9	TRBJ1-1	CASSVVGMNTEAFF	TGTGCCAGCAGCGTAGTGGGCATGAACACTGAAGCTTTCTTT
.	.	TRBV2	TRBJ1-5	CASTYTDTNQPQHF	TGTGCCAGCACTTATACGGACACCAATCAGCCCCAGCATTTT
TRBD1	.	TRBV11-2	TRBJ1-2	CASSLGGTVYGYTF	TGTGCCAGCAGCTTAGGGGGGACAGTCTATGGCTACACCTTC
.	.	TRBV6-6	TRBJ2-3	CASSYSKTQFPDTQYF	TGTGCCAGCAGTTACTCGAAAACACAGTTCCCAGATACGCAGTATTTT
TRBD1	.	TRBV10-1	TRBJ1-1	CASSESGQGDEAFF	TGCGCCAGCAGTGAGTCTGGGCAGGGGGATGAAGCTTTCTTT